This T cell receptor beta chain comes out of a study of blood T cell repertoires in COVID-19. Study information: Nucleic acid was either cDNA or gDNA, and it came from T cells, B-cell-depleted T cells, or PBMCs.

The CDR3 runs to 12 residues. The V and J ends lost 2 bases and 7 bases respectively, with 8 bases between them. Authors' methods: Amplified reference gene primers provided the basis for estimating nucleated cell counts. Profiled with immunoSEQ multiplex PCR; TCRdb holds only in-frame clones, not every one. From that table come the V and J calls and clone size; the DNA was used to work out D and trimming. The sample holds 210,000 or so clones, more than 75% seen once. There are a few counts of this clone. Clinical history reported by participants formed the basis on which cohorts were assigned. The genes are TRBV12-3 or TRBV12-4 and TRBJ1-1; no clear D gene. The TCR originated in a young man with acute COVID-19. The sample taken for sequencing was PBMCs or T cells enriched from blood (not recorded which). CDR3 coding DNA: TGTGCCAGCAGTTTATCGGGGAATGAAGCTTTCTTT. This gives the protein CASSLSGNEAFF.